These T cell receptor beta chains were read from a single sample in a study of vaccination and CD4 T cells after COVID-19. TCRdb used MiXCR to reprocess the PCR reads, holding one entry per CDR3 protein. The table shows over 15,000 distinct CDR3 sequences, with about three fifths occurring only once. The specimen comprised CD4+ T cells from blood, sampled after SARS-CoV-2 vaccination. The receptor source for this set is a human donor who had recovered from COVID-19. Both conserved end residues are trimmed from each CDR3. Rows may omit the clone size; those that give it use once, few, many or a size class.

clone_size j_call v_call cdr3_aa
few TRBJ1-3 TRBV15 ATSRDHGEENTIY
. TRBJ2-2 TRBV28 ASSLSKRRVGGELF
. TRBJ2-3 TRBV10-1 ASSGAEGTGTDTQY
few TRBJ2-3 TRBV6-1 ASSEEGRASSTDTQY
. TRBJ1-1 TRBV7-9 ASSFQSIGQGETEAF
. TRBJ1-6 TRBV12-3/TRBV12-4 ASSARISHSPLH
. TRBJ2-5 TRBV6-1 ASTNQETQY
. TRBJ1-5 TRBV12-3/TRBV12-4 ASSRGLEPQH
. TRBJ2-5 TRBV24-1 ATSDSAPGQGLGETQY
. TRBJ2-3 TRBV20-1 SARRTSGSGDTQY
. TRBJ2-5 TRBV20-1 SASKAGRQETQY
. TRBJ2-4 TRBV20-1 SARDSVGGTKNIQY
few TRBJ2-1 TRBV20-1 SARRRGGNEQF
. TRBJ2-1 TRBV6-5 ASSPRVARDNEQF
. TRBJ1-2 TRBV20-1 SVPLRDTGGYGYT
once TRBJ2-3 TRBV7-9 ASHAGGGGDTQY
. TRBJ2-3 TRBV20-1 SVHSSTDTQY
. TRBJ1-5 TRBV12-3/TRBV12-4 ASSYSNQPQH
few TRBJ1-2 TRBV20-1 SARPRWGGVDYGYT
. TRBJ2-1 TRBV19 ASTPTSGTNEQF
. TRBJ1-1 TRBV5-1 ASSLFQGRFGEAF
. TRBJ2-5 TRBV19 ATAEWTSGRRETQY
once TRBJ1-2 TRBV7-9 ASTPRADPNSYGYT
few TRBJ2-5 TRBV7-2 ASSLQRTQY
. TRBJ1-1 TRBV10-3 AISESGGPYNTEAF
once TRBJ2-3 TRBV20-1 SGVIAGGRAQY
. TRBJ1-5 TRBV6-1 ASSDGGRAFINQPQH
. TRBJ1-2 TRBV6-1 ASSENAPEFGYT
. TRBJ2-1 TRBV19 ASSMGQGPYNEQF
. TRBJ2-7 TRBV6-2/TRBV6-3 ASSGTGNYEQY
. TRBJ2-6 TRBV2 ASSEASRVAVLT
. TRBJ2-5 TRBV6-1 ASSRGQYQETQY
few TRBJ1-5 TRBV24-1 ATSDLPRGNQPQH
. TRBJ1-6 TRBV20-1 SARGEQGIGGNSPLH
. TRBJ2-7 TRBV21-1 ASSKAISGRATLPRVYEQY
. TRBJ1-5 TRBV5-1 ASSLGTYNQPQH
once TRBJ2-1 TRBV6-5 ASTRQASASSYNEQF
few TRBJ2-5 TRBV10-3 ATQGVQVDETQY
few TRBJ2-3 TRBV7-9 VTDTQY
. TRBJ1-2 TRBV11-1 ASGPRNRDRDGYT
. TRBJ1-5 TRBV2 ASRGTGGFNQPQH
. TRBJ2-7 TRBV2 ASTSYAGHSYEQY
once TRBJ1-1 TRBV5-1 ASRGQGLAEAF
. TRBJ2-3 TRBV7-3 ASSFGQVTDTQY
once TRBJ1-1 TRBV18 ASSLNKNTEAF
. TRBJ2-2 TRBV2 ASSYGGELF
. TRBJ1-1 TRBV18 ASSPPPGVRTEAF
. TRBJ2-7 TRBV20-1 SATTGRLYEQY
. TRBJ1-5 TRBV2 ASSAGSSNQPQH
. TRBJ2-7 TRBV30 AWGTGSYEQY
. TRBJ1-2 TRBV2 ASKLDGAFGGYT
. TRBJ1-5 TRBV19 ASSIMAGFSNQPQH
. TRBJ2-5 TRBV20-1 SADTSGRAETQY
. TRBJ1-4 TRBV7-2 ASSRYSADSEKLF
. TRBJ2-4 TRBV6-1 ASSPPMLAKNIQY
. TRBJ2-5 TRBV18 ASSLQGQETQY
. TRBJ2-1 TRBV11-2 ASSPRGSGYYNEQF
few TRBJ1-2 TRBV15 ATRIAIDIVYGYT
. TRBJ1-6 TRBV6-1 ASSGGPAPSSYNSPLH
. TRBJ2-2 TRBV18 ASSPRGGRGITGELF